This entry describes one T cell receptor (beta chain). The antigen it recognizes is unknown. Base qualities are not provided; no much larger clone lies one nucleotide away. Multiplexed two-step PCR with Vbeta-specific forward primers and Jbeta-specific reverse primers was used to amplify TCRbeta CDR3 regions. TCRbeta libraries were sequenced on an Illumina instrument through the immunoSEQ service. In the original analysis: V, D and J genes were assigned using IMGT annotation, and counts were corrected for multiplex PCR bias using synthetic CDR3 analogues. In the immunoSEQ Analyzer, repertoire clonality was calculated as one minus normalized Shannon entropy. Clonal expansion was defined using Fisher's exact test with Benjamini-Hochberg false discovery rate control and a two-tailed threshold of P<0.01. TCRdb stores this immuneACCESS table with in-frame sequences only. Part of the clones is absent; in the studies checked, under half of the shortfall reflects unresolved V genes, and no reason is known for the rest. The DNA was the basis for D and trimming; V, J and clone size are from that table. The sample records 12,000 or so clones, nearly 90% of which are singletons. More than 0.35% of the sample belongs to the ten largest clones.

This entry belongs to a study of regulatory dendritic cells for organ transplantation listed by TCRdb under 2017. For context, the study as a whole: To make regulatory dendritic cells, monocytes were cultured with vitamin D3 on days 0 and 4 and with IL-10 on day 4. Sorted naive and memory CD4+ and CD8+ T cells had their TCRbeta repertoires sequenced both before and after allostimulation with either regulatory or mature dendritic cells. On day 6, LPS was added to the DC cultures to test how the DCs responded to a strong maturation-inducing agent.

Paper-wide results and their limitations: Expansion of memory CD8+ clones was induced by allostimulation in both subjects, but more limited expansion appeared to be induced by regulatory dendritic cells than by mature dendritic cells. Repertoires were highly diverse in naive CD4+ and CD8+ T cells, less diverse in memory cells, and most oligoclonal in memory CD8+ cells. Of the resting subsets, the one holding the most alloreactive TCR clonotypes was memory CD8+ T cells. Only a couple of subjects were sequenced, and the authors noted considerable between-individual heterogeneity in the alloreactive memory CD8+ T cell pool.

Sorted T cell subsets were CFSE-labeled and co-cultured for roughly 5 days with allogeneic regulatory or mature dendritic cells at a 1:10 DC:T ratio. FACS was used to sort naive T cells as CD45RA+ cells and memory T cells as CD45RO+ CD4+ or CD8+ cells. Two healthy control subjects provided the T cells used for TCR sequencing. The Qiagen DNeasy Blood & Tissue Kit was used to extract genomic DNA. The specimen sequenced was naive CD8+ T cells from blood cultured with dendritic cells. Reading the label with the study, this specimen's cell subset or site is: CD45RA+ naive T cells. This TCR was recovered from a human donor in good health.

The bases read TGTGCCAGCAGCGTCGGGACTAGCGGGGCCCATGAGCAGTTCTTC. This yields the protein CASSVGTSGAHEQFF. The V and J segments used are TRBV9 and TRBJ2-1, with 13 junctional bases fitting TRBD2. For CDR1 and CDR2, the germline V gene lists SGDLS and YYNGEE. The CDR3 has 15 amino acids, counting the end cysteine and phenylalanine. The entry retains the CDR3 DNA only, 45 bases that are in frame from base 1. Relative to germline, V is missing 2 bases and J is missing 8 bases, with 4 bases of the junction outside any gene match.